The 16 T cell receptor beta chains in this list originate from one sample, sequenced in a study of blood T cell repertoires in COVID-19. Assay: immunoSEQ multiplex PCR; the TCRdb copy retains only in-frame clones and omits some. The data contain approximately 330,000 clones, 85% to 90% of them singletons. Sequenced material: peripheral blood. The receptors here all came from a woman in her forties or fifties with active or convalescent COVID-19.

The chain carries TRBV4-1 and TRBJ2-7, with D perhaps TRBD2 (7 bases). This CDR3 is 16 amino acids long. CDR1 and CDR2 from the germline V gene are MGHRA and YSYEKL. V dropped 2 bases and J dropped 4 bases, with 18 bases sitting between them. In nucleotides, the CDR3 is TGCGCCAGCAGCCAAAACCCACAGGGAGGGGGTTACGAGCAGTACTTC. Protein: CASSQNPQGGGYEQYF.

The chain links TRBV10-3 to TRBJ1-4; D is undetermined. Trimming took 5 bases from V and 2 from J, leaving 9 bases between them. The CDR3 length is 14 residues. Per germline, CDR1 ENHRY and CDR2 SYGVKD. The CDR3 loop is CAISPGLTNEKLFF. The CDR3 DNA reads TGTGCCATCAGTCCGGGTCTCACTAATGAAAAACTGTTTTTT.

The chain links TRBV30 to TRBJ2-7; D may match TRBD1 or TRBD2 (6 bases each). Germline CDR1 and CDR2: GTSNPN and SVGIG (reference sequence). There are 12 residues in the CDR3. Trimming cost V 5 bases and J 2 bases, with 10 bases left between them. The DNA of the CDR3 is TGTGCCTGGGCGGGACACCCCTACGAGCAGTACTTC. It encodes CAWAGHPYEQYF.

The CDR3 region is CASSLVQGVYNSPLHF. CDR3 in DNA: TGTGCCAGCAGCTTGGTCCAGGGGGTTTATAATTCACCCCTCCACTTT. This chain links TRBV7-9 with TRBJ1-6; 7 bases line up with TRBD1. V lost 3 bases and J lost 4; bases outside the gene matches: 6. Germline V gene data show CDR1 as SEHNR and CDR2 as FQNEAQ (reference sequence). This CDR3 is 16 amino acids long.

The chain has TRBV14 and TRBJ2-5; 9 nucleotides align to TRBD2. Germline V gives CDR1 SGHDN, CDR2 FVKESK. J gave up 6 bases and V 3 bases, and 5 bases lay outside the gene matches. The CDR3 loop spans 14 amino acids. The CDR3 DNA follows: TGTGCCAGCAGCCAGGAGACTAGCGGACAGACCCAGTACTTC. This encodes CASSQETSGQTQYF.

This clone was counted once. The gene calls are TRBV19 and TRBJ2-7; D perhaps matches TRBD2 (7 bases). Trimming removed 5 bases from V and 6 bases from J, with 23 bases in between. The CDR3 totals 16 residues. Germline CDR1 LNHDA, CDR2 SQIVND (reference sequence). The CDR3 region has the DNA TGTGCCAGTAGTGTCTTAACGAAGGCGGGGGCGGGCGAGCAGTACTTC. Translating gives CASSVLTKAGAGEQYF.

The chain uses TRBV6-5 and TRBJ2-7, with 7 bases matching TRBD2. The V gene's germline CDR1 is MNHEY and CDR2 SVGAGI. There are 13 residues in the CDR3. Unmatched junction bases numbered 6, after V lost 8 bases and J lost 2 bases. CDR3 protein: CASHPSGTYEQYF. In nucleotides, the CDR3 is TGTGCCAGCCATCCTAGCGGTACCTACGAGCAGTACTTC.

The rearrangement uses TRBV9 and TRBJ2-1; 11 bases map to TRBD2. J was trimmed by 2 bases and V by 2 bases; bases with no gene match: 12. CDR3 length equals 19 residues. Germline V gene sequence: CDR1 SGDLS, CDR2 YYNGEE. CDR3 loop: CASSVGLPGLAGTYNEQFF. CDR3 sequence (DNA): TGTGCCAGCAGCGTCGGGCTACCCGGACTAGCGGGTACCTACAATGAGCAGTTCTTC. The entire variable domain, with the rest obtained from reference TRBV9 and TRBJ2-1, is as follows: DSGVTQTPKHLITATGQRVTLRCSPRSGDLSVYWYQQSLDQGLQFLIQYYNGEERAKGNILERFSAQQFPDLHSELNLSSLELGDSALYFCASSVGLPGLAGTYNEQFFGPGTRLTVL.

In this sample, this clone turned up once. The chain employs TRBV7-6 and TRBJ2-1; 10 nucleotides match TRBD2. This CDR3 has 15 residues. Per germline, CDR1 SGHVS and CDR2 FNYEAQ. Losses at the gene ends were 5 bases for V and 9 bases for J; bases not matched to a gene: 10. As DNA, the CDR3 is TGTGCCAGCAGCCCCGCTAGCGGGAGCCGTATTGAGCAGTTCTTC. This codes for CASSPASGSRIEQFF.

The J gene is TRBJ2-7, the V gene TRBV12-5, with a possible D match to TRBD2 (6 bases). V gave up 5 bases and J gave up 7 bases, with 27 bases separating them. The germline V gene encodes CDR1 LGHNT and CDR2 FRNRAP. The CDR3 runs to 17 residues. In DNA form, the CDR3 reads TGTGCTAGTGGTCTACCCCGTCCAGGGACTGTGGTCTCGGAGCAGTACTTC. Protein: CASGLPRPGTVVSEQYF.

V is TRBV23-1 and J is TRBJ2-3, with TRBD1 matching 8 bases. Being an ORF, TRBV23-1 has a function that is uncertain. The trim removed 0 bases at V and 3 bases at J, leaving 5 bases unmatched. This CDR3 is built from 16 residues. The CDR3 nucleotides read TGCGCCAGCAGTCAATCGGGGACAGGTAGTACAGATACGCAGTATTTT. It encodes CASSQSGTGSTDTQYF.

The chain uses TRBV29-1 and TRBJ1-1; possibly TRBD1 for D (5 bases). CDR1 SQVTM and CDR2 ANQGSEA come from the germline V gene. The CDR3 runs 13 residues. The V gene lost 4 bases and the J gene lost 0 bases, with 9 bases spanning the gap. The CDR3, as DNA: TGCAGCGTTGTCGGGGGAATGAACACTGAAGCTTTCTTT. Its translation is CSVVGGMNTEAFF.

The chain has TRBV5-4 and TRBJ1-1; tentatively, D is TRBD1 (6 bases). Per germline, CDR1 SGHNT and CDR2 YYREEE (reference sequence). V lost 5 bases and J lost 1, with 12 bases in between. The CDR3 is 14 amino acids. CDR3 region: CASRPKQGNTEAFF. The CDR3 DNA reads TGTGCCAGCAGGCCGAAACAGGGGAACACTGAAGCTTTCTTT.

The genes are TRBV28 and TRBJ2-1; the match to TRBD1 covers 9 bases. Looked up from germline, CDR1 is MDHEN and CDR2 is SYDVKM. With 4 bases clipped from V and 7 bases from J, the junction kept 8 bases outside the gene matches. This CDR3 has 15 residues. The CDR3 bases are TGTGCCAGCAGTTCCCTCGGGACAGGGAAGAATGAGCAGTTCTTC. Encoded protein: CASSSLGTGKNEQFF.

Here the CDR3 DNA reads TGTGCCAGCAGTACACCATACCCCTCTAGCGCGAGCCCCTCCTACGAGCAGTACTTC. This translates into CASSTPYPSSASPSYEQYF. The chain has TRBV28 and TRBJ2-7; tentatively, D is TRBD2 (6 bases). V lost 5 bases, J lost 0 bases, and 26 bases lay in between. The CDR3 length is 19 residues. CDR1 MDHEN and CDR2 SYDVKM come from the germline V gene.

V and J are TRBV12-3 or TRBV12-4 and TRBJ2-3; 8 bases agree with TRBD2. The V segment lost 6 bases and the J segment 6 bases; nucleotides outside the gene matches: 5. The CDR3 is 13 residues long. CDR3 protein: CASSGRGPDTQYF. In DNA, the CDR3 is TGTGCCAGCAGCGGGAGGGGCCCTGATACGCAGTATTTT.